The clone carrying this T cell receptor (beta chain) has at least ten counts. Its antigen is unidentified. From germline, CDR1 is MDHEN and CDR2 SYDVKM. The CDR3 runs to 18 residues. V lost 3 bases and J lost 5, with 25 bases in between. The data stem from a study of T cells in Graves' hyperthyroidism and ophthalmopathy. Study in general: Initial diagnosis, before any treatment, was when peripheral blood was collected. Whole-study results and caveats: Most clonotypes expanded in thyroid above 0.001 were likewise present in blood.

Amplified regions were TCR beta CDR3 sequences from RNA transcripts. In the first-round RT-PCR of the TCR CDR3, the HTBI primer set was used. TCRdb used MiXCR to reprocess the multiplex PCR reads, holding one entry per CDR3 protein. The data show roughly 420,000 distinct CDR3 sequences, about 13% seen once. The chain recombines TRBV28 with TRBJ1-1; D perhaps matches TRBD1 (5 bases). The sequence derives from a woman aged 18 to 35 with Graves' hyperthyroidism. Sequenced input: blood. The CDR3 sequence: CASSFHLGLLGRKTEAFF. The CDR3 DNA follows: TGTGCCAGCAGTTTCCATTTGGGGCTGTTGGGGAGAAAGACTGAAGCTTTCTTT.